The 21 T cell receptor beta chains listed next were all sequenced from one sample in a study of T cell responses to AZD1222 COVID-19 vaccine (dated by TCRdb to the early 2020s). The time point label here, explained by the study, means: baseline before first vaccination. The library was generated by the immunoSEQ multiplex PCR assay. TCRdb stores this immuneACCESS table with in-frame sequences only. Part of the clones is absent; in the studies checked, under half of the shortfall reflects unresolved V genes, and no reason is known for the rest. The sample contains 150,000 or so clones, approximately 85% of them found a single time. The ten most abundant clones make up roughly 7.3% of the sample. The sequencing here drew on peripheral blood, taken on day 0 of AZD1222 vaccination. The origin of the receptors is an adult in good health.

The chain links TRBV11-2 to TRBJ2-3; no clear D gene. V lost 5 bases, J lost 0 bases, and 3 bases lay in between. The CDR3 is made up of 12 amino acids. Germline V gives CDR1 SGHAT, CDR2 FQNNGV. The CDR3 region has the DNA TGTGCCAGCAGCGTAAGCACAGATACGCAGTATTTT. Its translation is CASSVSTDTQYF.

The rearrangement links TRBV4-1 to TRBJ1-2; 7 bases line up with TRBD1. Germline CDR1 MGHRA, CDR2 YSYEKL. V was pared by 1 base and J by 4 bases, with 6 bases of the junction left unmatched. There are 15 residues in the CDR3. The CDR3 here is CASSQGGDSLYGYTF. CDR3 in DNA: TGCGCCAGCAGCCAAGGAGGGGACAGCCTCTATGGCTACACCTTC.

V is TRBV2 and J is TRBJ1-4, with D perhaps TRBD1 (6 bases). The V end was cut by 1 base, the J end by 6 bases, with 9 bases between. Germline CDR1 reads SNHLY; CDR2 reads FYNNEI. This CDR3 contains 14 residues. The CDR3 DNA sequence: TGTGCCAGCAGTGAAGGGGGGGCATATGAAAAACTGTTTTTT. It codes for CASSEGGAYEKLFF.

DNA of the CDR3: TGCGCCAGCAGCTTACGGGCGGACACTGAAGCTTTCTTT. It specifies CASSLRADTEAFF. The chain couples TRBV5-1 to TRBJ1-1, with D unclear. With 2 bases removed from V and 3 bases from J, the gap between germline ends came to 8 bases. Germline lookup yields CDR1 SGHRS and CDR2 YFSETQ. The CDR3 totals 13 residues.

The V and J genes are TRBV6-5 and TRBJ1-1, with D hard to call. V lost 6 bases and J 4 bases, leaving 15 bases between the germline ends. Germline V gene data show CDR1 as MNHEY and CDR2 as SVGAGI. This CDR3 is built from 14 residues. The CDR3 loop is CASRTPGRSTEAFF. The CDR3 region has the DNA TGTGCCAGCAGAACACCGGGCCGAAGCACTGAAGCTTTCTTT.

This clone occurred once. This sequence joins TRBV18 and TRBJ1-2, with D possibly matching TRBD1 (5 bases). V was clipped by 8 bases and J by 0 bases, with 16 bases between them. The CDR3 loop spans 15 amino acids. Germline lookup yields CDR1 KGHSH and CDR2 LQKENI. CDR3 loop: CASAQPGPPNYGYTF. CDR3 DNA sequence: TGTGCCAGCGCGCAGCCGGGACCCCCTAACTATGGCTACACCTTC.

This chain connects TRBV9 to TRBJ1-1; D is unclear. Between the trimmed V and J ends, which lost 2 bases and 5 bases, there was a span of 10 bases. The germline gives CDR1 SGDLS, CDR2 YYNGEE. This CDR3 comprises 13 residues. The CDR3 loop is CASSVEGGTEAFF. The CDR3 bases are TGTGCCAGCAGCGTGGAGGGAGGGACTGAAGCTTTCTTT.

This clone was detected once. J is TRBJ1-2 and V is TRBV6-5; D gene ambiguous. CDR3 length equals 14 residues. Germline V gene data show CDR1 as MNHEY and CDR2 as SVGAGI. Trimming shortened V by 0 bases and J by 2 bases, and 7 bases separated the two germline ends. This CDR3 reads CASSYSRQNYGYTF. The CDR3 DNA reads TGTGCCAGCAGTTACTCGAGGCAGAACTATGGCTACACCTTC.

As DNA, the CDR3 is TGTGCCAGCAGGAAACAGGGACGAGGGGAAGAGACCCAGTACTTC. Translation gives CASRKQGRGEETQYF. The chain is built from TRBV6-5 and TRBJ2-5, with a possible D match to TRBD1 (6 bases). V gave up 6 bases and J gave up 3 bases, with 17 bases separating them. From germline, CDR1 is MNHEY and CDR2 SVGAGI. The CDR3 has 15 residues.

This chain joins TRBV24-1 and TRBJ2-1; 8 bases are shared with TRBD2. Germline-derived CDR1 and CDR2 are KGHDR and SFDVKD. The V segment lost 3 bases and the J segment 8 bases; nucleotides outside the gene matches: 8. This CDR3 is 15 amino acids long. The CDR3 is CATSDPPSGSDEQFF. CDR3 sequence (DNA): TGTGCCACCAGTGATCCTCCCAGCGGGAGCGATGAGCAGTTCTTC.

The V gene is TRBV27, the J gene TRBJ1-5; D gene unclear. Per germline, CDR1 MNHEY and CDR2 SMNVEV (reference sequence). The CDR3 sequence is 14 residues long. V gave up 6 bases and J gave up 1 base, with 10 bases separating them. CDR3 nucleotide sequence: TGTGCCAGCAGCCCTTCTACGAGCAATCAGCCCCAGCATTTT. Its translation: CASSPSTSNQPQHF.

This CDR3 reads CASSLSGKWETQYF. The CDR3 DNA follows: TGTGCCAGCAGCCTTAGCGGGAAGTGGGAGACCCAGTACTTC. The J gene is TRBJ2-5, the V gene TRBV7-2; 8 nucleotides agree with TRBD2. V dropped 5 bases and J dropped 5; count of bases not matched to a gene: 7. This CDR3 has 14 residues. Looked up from germline, CDR1 is SGHTA and CDR2 is FQGNSA.

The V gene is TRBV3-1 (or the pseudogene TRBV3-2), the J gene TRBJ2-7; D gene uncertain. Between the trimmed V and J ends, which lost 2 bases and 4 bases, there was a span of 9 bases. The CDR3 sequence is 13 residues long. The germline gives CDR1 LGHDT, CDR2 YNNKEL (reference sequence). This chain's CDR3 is CASSQLERYEQYF. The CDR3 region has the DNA TGTGCCAGCAGCCAACTAGAGAGATACGAGCAGTACTTC.

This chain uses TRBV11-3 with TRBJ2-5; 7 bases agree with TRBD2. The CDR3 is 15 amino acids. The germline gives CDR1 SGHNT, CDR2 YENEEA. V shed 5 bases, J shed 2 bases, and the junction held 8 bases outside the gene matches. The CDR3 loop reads CASSPGLVLQETQYF. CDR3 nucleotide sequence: TGTGCCAGCAGCCCTGGACTAGTTTTACAAGAGACCCAGTACTTC.

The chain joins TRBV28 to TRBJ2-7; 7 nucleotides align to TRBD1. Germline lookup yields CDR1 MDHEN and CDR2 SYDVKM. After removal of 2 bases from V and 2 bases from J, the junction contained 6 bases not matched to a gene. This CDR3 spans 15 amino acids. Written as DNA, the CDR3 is TGTGCCAGCAGTTTAGGCACAGGGGTACCCTACGAGCAGTACTTC. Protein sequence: CASSLGTGVPYEQYF.

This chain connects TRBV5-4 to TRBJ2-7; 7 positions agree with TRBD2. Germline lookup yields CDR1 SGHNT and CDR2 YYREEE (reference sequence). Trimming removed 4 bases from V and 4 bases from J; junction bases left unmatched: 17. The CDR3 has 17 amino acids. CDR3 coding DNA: TGTGCCAGCAGCCCCGGAATGACTGGCGGGAGAATGTACGAGCAGTACTTC. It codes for CASSPGMTGGRMYEQYF.

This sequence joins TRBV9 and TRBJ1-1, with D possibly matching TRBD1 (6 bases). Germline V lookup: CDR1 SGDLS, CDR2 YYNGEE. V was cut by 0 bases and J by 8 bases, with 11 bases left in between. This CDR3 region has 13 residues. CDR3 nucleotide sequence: TGTGCCAGCAGCGTAGAGACAGGAAACGAAGCTTTCTTT. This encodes CASSVETGNEAFF.

CDR3 amino acids: CASSPLGGSGANVLTF. CDR3 DNA sequence: TGTGCCAGCAGCCCCCTCGGGGGCTCTGGGGCCAACGTCCTGACTTTC. V gene TRBV11-2 combines with J gene TRBJ2-6, with TRBD2 as a possible D gene (6 bases). Trimming shortened V by 5 bases and J by 0 bases, and 11 bases separated the two germline ends. CDR3 length equals 16 residues. CDR1 SGHAT and CDR2 FQNNGV come from the germline V gene.

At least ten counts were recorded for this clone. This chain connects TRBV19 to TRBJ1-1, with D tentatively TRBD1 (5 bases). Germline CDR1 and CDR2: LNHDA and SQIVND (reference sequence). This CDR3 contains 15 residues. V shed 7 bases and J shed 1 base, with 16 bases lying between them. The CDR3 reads CASTDRLRPNTEAFF. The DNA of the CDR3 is TGTGCCAGTACAGACAGATTGAGACCGAACACTGAAGCTTTCTTT. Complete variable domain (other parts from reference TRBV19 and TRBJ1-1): DGGITQSPKYLFRKEGQNVTLSCEQNLNHDAMYWYRQDPGQGLRLIYYSQIVNDFQKGDIAEGYSVSREKKESFPLTVTSAQKNPTAFYLCASTDRLRPNTEAFFGQGTRLTVV.

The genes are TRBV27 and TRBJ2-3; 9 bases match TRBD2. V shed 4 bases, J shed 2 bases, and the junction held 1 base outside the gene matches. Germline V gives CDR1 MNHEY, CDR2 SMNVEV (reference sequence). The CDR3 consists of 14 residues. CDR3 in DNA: TGTGCCAGCAGTTCGGGACTAGCCACAGATACGCAGTATTTT. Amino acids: CASSSGLATDTQYF.

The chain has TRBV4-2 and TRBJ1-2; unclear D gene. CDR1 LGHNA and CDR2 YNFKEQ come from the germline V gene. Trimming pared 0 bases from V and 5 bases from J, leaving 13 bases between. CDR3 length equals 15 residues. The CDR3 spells CASSQDTEGGYGYTF. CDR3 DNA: TGTGCCAGCAGCCAAGATACCGAAGGCGGGTATGGCTACACCTTC.